The T cell receptor (beta chain) described here comes from a study of T cell responses to AZD1222 COVID-19 vaccine. Produced via immunoSEQ multiplex PCR; TCRdb's table is partial and in-frame only. The sample lists about 120,000 clones, more than 85% seen once, with 2.5% to 3.5% in the top ten. Regarding this clone: Its antigen is currently unknown.

Study-wide results and caveats: Of spike-specific TCRs, nearly half reportedly target regions left unmutated in variants. Baseline antibody screening turned up just six seropositive AZD1222 recipients. Spike-wide coverage was observed for vaccine-associated CD4 TCRs, with dominant responses at 160-218 and 743-854.

The TCR originated in an adult who received the AZD1222 COVID-19 vaccine. The material sequenced was peripheral blood, taken 28 days after the second AZD1222 dose.

The CDR3 here is CASSQNGQGVFLLKQFF. DNA of the CDR3: TGTGCCAGCAGCCAGAACGGACAGGGGGTATTCCTACTTAAGCAGTTCTTC. The rearrangement uses TRBV3-1 (or the pseudogene TRBV3-2) and TRBJ2-1; 10 positions match TRBD1. V dropped 3 bases and J dropped 11; count of bases not matched to a gene: 16. Per the germline V gene, CDR1 is LGHDT and CDR2 is YNNKEL (reference sequence). The CDR3 is made up of 17 amino acids.